This entry lists 11 T cell receptor beta chains sequenced from one sample in a study of OX40 agonist ivuxolimab in advanced cancers. Sequencing used immunoSEQ multiplex PCR; TCRdb keeps in-frame clones, though not all of them. This sample yields 65,000 to 90,000 clones, of which under 95% are seen a single time; 10% belongs to the top ten. The material was CD4+ or CD8+ T cells sorted from blood, obtained in a trial of the OX40 agonist ivuxolimab. Every receptor here comes from an adult with an advanced solid tumor such as melanoma, head and neck, liver or kidney cancer.

This chain joins TRBV7-8 and TRBJ1-1; TRBD1 matches 7 bases. The CDR3 sequence is 14 residues long. Germline CDR1 and CDR2: SGHVS and FQNEAQ. Unmatched junction bases numbered 7, after V lost 5 bases and J lost 4 bases. CDR3 nucleotides: TGTGCCAGCAGCCCCGGGGCAGGGGGCACTGAAGCTTTCTTT. Amino acid sequence: CASSPGAGGTEAFF.

About this clone itself: Different DNA sequences within this sample yield the same CDR3. The chain has TRBV7-6 and TRBJ2-7, with TRBD1 as a possible D gene (6 bases). V lost 5 bases and J 2 bases, leaving 10 bases between the germline ends. Germline CDR1 reads SGHVS; CDR2 reads FNYEAQ. The CDR3 is 13 residues long. CDR3 region: CASSAGQTYEQYF. DNA of the CDR3: TGTGCCAGCAGCGCAGGACAGACCTACGAGCAGTACTTC.

The V call is TRBV7-9, the J call TRBJ1-4; D is uncertain. CDR3 size: 13 residues. CDR1 is SEHNR and CDR2 is FQNEAQ in the germline V gene (reference sequence). Between the trimmed V and J ends, which lost 6 bases and 3 bases, there was a span of 8 bases. This CDR3 is CASRREANEKLFF. CDR3 nucleotides: TGTGCCAGCAGACGGGAGGCTAATGAAAAACTGTTTTTT.

The CDR3 DNA reads TGTGCCAGCACCCCTACGTGGGGCGGCTATGGCTACACCTTC. Its translation is CASTPTWGGYGYTF. This sequence joins TRBV5-6 and TRBJ1-2, with a tentative D call TRBD1 (5 bases). CDR1 is SGHDT and CDR2 is YYEEEE in the germline V gene. This CDR3 spans 14 amino acids. Trimming stripped 6 bases from V and 4 bases from J, with 16 bases between.

This clone is a singleton in its sample. This chain links TRBV6-4 with TRBJ2-5; TRBD2 aligns across 8 bases. The V segment lost 3 bases and the J segment 5 bases; nucleotides outside the gene matches: 11. This CDR3 is 16 amino acids long. From germline, CDR1 is MRHNA and CDR2 SNTAGT. The CDR3 loop is CASSELADSQTETQYF. In nucleotides, the CDR3 is TGTGCCAGCAGTGAACTAGCGGACTCCCAGACGGAGACCCAGTACTTC.

The chain joins TRBV2 to TRBJ2-1; no clear D. The CDR3 spans 14 residues. The germline CDR1 and CDR2 sequences are SNHLY and FYNNEI. V lost 1 base, J lost 7 bases, and 11 bases lay in between. The CDR3 DNA reads as TGTGCCAGCAGTGAAGGGGCCAGAACAAATGAGCAGTTCTTC. Translating it yields CASSEGARTNEQFF.

The chain is built from TRBV9 and TRBJ2-7, with D uncertain. CDR1 is SGDLS, CDR2 YYNGEE, per germline. Between the trimmed V and J ends, which lost 0 bases and 2 bases, there was a span of 9 bases. The CDR3 has 14 residues. For the CDR3, the DNA is TGTGCCAGCAGCGTAGGGATCGGCGCCTACGAGCAGTACTTC. Translated: CASSVGIGAYEQYF.

This clone was seen once. The rearrangement links TRBV30 to TRBJ2-3; D perhaps matches TRBD2 (7 bases). CDR1 and CDR2 (germline): GTSNPN, SVGIG (reference sequence). The germline V and J ends were trimmed by 3 bases and 1 base, with 14 bases remaining between them. The CDR3 is 15 residues long. The CDR3 nucleotides are TGTGCCTGGAGGCGCGGGGGCACGGGCACAGATACGCAGTATTTT. Its translation is CAWRRGGTGTDTQYF.

Here the CDR3 DNA reads TGCGCCAGCAGCTTGGACGGGGGCGGGGGGGCCCCTTACGAGCAGTACTTC. This gives the protein CASSLDGGGGAPYEQYF. This sequence joins TRBV5-1 and TRBJ2-7, with TRBD2 matching 9 bases. The CDR3 loop spans 17 amino acids. J gave up 4 bases and V 0 bases, and 11 bases lay outside the gene matches. Germline V gene lookup returns CDR1 SGHRS and CDR2 YFSETQ.

The chain employs TRBV7-9 and TRBJ1-6; no definite D call. Germline CDR1 is SEHNR and CDR2 is FQNEAQ (reference sequence). The CDR3 covers 15 residues. Trimming left V 4 bases short and J 0 bases short, with 7 bases between. The chain's CDR3 is CASSSGSSYNSPLHF. The CDR3 DNA is TGTGCCAGCAGCTCCGGGAGCTCCTATAATTCACCCCTCCACTTT. Using reference TRBV7-9 and TRBJ1-6 for the parts outside the CDR3, the full variable domain is DTGVSQNPRHKITKRGQNVTFRCDPISEHNRLYWYRQTLGQGPEFLTYFQNEAQLEKSRLLSDRFSAERPKGSFSTLEIQRTEQGDSAMYLCASSSGSSYNSPLHFGNGTRLTVT.

This clone occurred once. This chain uses TRBV5-1 with TRBJ1-1, with TRBD1 identical over 7 bases. V shed 0 bases and J 7 bases; nucleotides not matched to a gene: 3. Per germline, CDR1 SGHRS and CDR2 YFSETQ. This CDR3 has 13 residues. CDR3 DNA sequence: TGCGCCAGCAGCTTGGGTGGGACAGATGAAGCTTTCTTT. Amino acids: CASSLGGTDEAFF.